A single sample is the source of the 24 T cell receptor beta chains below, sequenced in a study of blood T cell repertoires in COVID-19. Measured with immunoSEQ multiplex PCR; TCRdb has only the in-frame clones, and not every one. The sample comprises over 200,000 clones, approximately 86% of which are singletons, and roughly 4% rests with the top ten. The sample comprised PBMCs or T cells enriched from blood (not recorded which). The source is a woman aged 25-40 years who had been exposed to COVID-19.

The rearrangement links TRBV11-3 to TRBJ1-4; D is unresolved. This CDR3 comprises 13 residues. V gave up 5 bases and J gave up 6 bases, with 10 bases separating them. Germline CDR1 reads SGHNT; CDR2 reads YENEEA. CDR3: CASSPTVDEKLFF. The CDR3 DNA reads TGTGCCAGCAGCCCAACAGTCGATGAAAAACTGTTTTTT.

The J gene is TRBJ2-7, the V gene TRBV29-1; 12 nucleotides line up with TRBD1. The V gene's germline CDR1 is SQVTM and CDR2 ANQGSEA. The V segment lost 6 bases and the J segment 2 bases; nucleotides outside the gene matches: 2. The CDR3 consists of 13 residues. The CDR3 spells CSVRDRGPYEQYF. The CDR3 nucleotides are TGCAGCGTCCGGGACAGGGGGCCCTACGAGCAGTACTTC.

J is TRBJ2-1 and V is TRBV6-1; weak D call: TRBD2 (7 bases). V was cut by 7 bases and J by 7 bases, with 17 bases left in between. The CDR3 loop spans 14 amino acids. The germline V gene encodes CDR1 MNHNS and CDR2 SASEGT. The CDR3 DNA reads TGTGCCAGCACCTCTAGCGGCCAGGGGAATGAGCAGTTCTTC. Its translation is CASTSSGQGNEQFF.

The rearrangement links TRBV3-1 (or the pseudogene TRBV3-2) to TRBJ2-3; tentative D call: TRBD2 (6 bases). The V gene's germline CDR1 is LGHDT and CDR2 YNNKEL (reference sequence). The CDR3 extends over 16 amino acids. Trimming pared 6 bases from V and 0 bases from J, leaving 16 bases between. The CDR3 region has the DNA TGTGCCAGCAGTCATTCCTCCGGGGGTAGCACAGATACGCAGTATTTT. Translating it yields CASSHSSGGSTDTQYF.

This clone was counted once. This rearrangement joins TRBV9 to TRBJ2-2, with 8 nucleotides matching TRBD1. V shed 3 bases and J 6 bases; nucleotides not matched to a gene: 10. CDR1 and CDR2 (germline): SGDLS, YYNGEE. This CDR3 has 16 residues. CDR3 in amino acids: CASSGSDRGWAGELFF. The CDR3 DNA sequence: TGTGCCAGCAGCGGAAGCGACAGGGGATGGGCCGGGGAGCTGTTTTTT.

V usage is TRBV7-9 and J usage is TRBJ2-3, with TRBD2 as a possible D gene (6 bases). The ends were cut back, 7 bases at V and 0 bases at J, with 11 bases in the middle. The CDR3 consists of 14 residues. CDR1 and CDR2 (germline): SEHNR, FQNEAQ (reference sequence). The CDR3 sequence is CASTRLASTDTQYF. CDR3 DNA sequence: TGTGCCAGCACCCGGCTAGCGAGCACAGATACGCAGTATTTT.

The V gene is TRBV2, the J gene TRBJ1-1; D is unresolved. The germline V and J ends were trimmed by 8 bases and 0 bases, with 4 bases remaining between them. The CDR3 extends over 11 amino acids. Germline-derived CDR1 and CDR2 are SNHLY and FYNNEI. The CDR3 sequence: CASRMNTEAFF. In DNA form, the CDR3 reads TGTGCCAGCCGTATGAACACTGAAGCTTTCTTT.

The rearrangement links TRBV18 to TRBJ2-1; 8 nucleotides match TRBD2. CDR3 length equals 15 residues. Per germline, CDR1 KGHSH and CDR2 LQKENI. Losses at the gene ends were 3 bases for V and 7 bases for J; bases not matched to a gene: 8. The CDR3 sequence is CASSPIAGGGNEQFF. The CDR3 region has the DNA TGTGCCAGCTCACCCATCGCGGGGGGCGGAAATGAGCAGTTCTTC.

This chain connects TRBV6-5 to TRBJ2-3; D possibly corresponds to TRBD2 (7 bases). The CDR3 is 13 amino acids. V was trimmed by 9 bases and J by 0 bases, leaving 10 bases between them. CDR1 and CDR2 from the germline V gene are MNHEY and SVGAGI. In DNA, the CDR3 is TGTGCCAGAGGGGGGGGGAGCACAGATACGCAGTATTTT. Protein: CARGGGSTDTQYF.

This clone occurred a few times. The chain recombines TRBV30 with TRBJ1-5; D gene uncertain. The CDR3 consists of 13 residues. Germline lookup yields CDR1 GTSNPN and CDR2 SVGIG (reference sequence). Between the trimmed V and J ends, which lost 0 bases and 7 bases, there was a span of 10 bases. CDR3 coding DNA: TGTGCCTGGAGTGTATCACGCCTACAGCCCCAGCATTTT. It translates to CAWSVSRLQPQHF.

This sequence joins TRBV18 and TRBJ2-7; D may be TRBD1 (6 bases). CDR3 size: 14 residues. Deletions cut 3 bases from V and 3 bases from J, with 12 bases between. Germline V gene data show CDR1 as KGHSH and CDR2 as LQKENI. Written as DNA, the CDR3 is TGTGCCAGCTCACCGGGGGCGGTCATCTACGAGCAGTACTTC. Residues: CASSPGAVIYEQYF.

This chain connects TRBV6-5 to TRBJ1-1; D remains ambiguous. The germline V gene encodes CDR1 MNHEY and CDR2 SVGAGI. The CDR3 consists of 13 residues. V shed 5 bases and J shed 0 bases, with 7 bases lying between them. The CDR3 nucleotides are TGTGCCAGCAGTCGTACAGTGAACACTGAAGCTTTCTTT. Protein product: CASSRTVNTEAFF.

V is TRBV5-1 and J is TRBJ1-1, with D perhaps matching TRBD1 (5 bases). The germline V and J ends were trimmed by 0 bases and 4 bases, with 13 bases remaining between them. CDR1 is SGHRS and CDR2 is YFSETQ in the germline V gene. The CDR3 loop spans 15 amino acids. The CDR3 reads CASSLGDSLGTEAFF. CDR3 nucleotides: TGCGCCAGCAGCTTGGGTGACAGTTTGGGCACTGAAGCTTTCTTT.

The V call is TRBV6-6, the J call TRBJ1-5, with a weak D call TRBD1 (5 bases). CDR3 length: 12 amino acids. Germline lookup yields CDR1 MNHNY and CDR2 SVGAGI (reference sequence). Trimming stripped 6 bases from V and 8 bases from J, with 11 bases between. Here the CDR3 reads CASRGWTKPQHF. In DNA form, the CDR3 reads TGTGCCAGCAGAGGGTGGACAAAGCCCCAGCATTTT.

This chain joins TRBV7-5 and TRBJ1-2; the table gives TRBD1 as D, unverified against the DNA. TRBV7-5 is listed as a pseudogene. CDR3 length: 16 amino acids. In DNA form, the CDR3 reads TGTGCCAGAAGCCCGGCGTGGGGCCTCCCCCGGATTGGCTACACCTTC. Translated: CARSPAWGLPRIGYTF.

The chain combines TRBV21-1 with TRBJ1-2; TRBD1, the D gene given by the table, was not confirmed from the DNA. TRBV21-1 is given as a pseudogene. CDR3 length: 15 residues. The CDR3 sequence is CASSRRDRSNYGYTF. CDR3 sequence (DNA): TGTGCCAGCAGCAGACGGGACAGGTCTAACTATGGCTACACCTTC.

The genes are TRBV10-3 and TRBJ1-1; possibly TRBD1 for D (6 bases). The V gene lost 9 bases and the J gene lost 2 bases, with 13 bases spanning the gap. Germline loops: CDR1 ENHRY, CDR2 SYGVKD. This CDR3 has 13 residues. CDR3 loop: CAIRRDINTEAFF. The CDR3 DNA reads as TGTGCCATACGAAGGGACATCAACACTGAAGCTTTCTTT.

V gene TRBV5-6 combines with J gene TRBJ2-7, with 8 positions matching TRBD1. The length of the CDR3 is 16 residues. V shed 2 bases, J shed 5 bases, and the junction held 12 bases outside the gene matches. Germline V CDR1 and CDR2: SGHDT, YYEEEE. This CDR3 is CASSFRGPAVWDEQYF. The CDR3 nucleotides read TGTGCCAGCAGCTTCAGGGGGCCGGCCGTGTGGGACGAGCAGTACTTC.

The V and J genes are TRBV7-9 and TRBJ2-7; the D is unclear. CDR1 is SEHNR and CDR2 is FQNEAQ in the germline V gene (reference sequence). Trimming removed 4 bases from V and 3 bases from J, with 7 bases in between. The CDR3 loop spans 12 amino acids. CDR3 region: CASSSYGYEQYF. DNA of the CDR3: TGTGCCAGCAGCTCCTATGGCTACGAGCAGTACTTC.

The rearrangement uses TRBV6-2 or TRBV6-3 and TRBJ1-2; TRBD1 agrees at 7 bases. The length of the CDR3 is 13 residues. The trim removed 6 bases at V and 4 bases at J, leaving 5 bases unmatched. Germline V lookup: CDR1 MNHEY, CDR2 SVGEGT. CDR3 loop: CASSKGTAYGYTF. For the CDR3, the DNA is TGTGCCAGCAGCAAAGGGACAGCCTATGGCTACACCTTC.

The CDR3 nucleotides are TGTGCCAGCAGCGTAGCTGGGCTCAATTCACCCCTCCACTTT. Protein: CASSVAGLNSPLHF. The chain links TRBV9 to TRBJ1-6; D is ambiguous. Trimming stripped 0 bases from V and 7 bases from J, with 8 bases between. The CDR3 has 14 residues. Germline V gene sequence: CDR1 SGDLS, CDR2 YYNGEE.

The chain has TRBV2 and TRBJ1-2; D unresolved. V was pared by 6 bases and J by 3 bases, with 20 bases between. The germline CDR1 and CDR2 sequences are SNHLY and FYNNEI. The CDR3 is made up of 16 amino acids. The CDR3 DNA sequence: TGTGCCAGCAGGGCCGTTGCGGGAAAGAGCCACTATGGCTACACCTTC. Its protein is CASRAVAGKSHYGYTF.

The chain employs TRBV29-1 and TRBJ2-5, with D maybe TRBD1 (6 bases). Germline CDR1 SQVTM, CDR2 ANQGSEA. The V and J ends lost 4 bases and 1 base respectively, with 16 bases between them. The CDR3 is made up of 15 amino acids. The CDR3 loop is CSVGGPTGIQETQYF. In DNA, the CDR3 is TGCAGCGTTGGGGGACCAACAGGGATCCAAGAGACCCAGTACTTC.

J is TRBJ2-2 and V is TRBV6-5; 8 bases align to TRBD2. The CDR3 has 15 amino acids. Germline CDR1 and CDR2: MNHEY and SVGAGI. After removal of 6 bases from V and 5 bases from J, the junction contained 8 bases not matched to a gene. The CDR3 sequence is CASRGTSRGTGELFF. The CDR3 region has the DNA TGTGCCAGCAGGGGGACTAGTCGGGGGACCGGGGAGCTGTTTTTT.